The rows below give T cell receptor beta chains drawn from one sample of a study of blood T cell repertoires in COVID-19. Profiling relied on immunoSEQ multiplex PCR, and the TCRdb table lists in-frame clones only, not all of them. The data show approximately 360,000 clones, over 75% seen once. Sequencing was performed on PBMCs or T cells enriched from blood (not recorded which). The source is a man aged 35 to 55 in a cohort exposed to, infected with or recovered from COVID-19 (not recorded which). The CDR3 runs from the conserved cysteine through the conserved F or W. The D gene is left open where the match is weak. Some rows mark clone size as missing; the rest say once, few, many or name a class of expanded clone.

J gene | clone size | V gene | D gene | CDR3 DNA | CDR3 protein
TRBJ1-2 | NA | TRBV4-2 | NA | TGTGCCAGCAGTCAGGGTCAGGGGTACTATGGCTACACCTTC | CASSQGQGYYGYTF
TRBJ1-5 | NA | TRBV2 | NA | TGTGCCAGCAGGTTACAGGGAACTAGCAATCAGCCCCAGCATTTT | CASRLQGTSNQPQHF
TRBJ1-5 | NA | TRBV7-9 | TRBD1 | TGTGCCAGCAGCTACGGGACAGGGGGGCAGCCCCAGCATTTT | CASSYGTGGQPQHF
TRBJ1-5 | NA | TRBV18 | TRBD1 | TGTGCCAGCTCCCTAGGGACAGATAGCAATCAGCCCCAGCATTTT | CASSLGTDSNQPQHF
TRBJ2-7 | NA | TRBV19 | NA | TGTGCCAGTAGTATTCGGGACACCAACTACGAGCAGTACTTC | CASSIRDTNYEQYF
TRBJ2-1 | NA | TRBV28 | TRBD1 | TGTGCCAGCAGTTTAACAGGGGTCCATGAGCAGTTCTTC | CASSLTGVHEQFF
TRBJ2-1 | once | TRBV30 | TRBD2 | TGTGCCTGGACACAGCGGGGGAACAATGAGCAGTTCTTC | CAWTQRGNNEQFF
TRBJ1-2 | NA | TRBV9 | TRBD1 | TGTGCCAGCAGCGTGGGGACAGGGGATGGCTACACCTTC | CASSVGTGDGYTF
TRBJ2-7 | once | TRBV28 | TRBD2 | TGTGCCACGAGCGGGAGGGTTACCTACGAGCAGTACTTC | CATSGRVTYEQYF
TRBJ1-1 | NA | TRBV9 | NA | TGTGCCAGCAGCGCATACCAGGTTCAGAACACTGAAGCTTTCTTT | CASSAYQVQNTEAFF
TRBJ1-1 | once | TRBV29-1 | TRBD1 | TGCAGCGTTGCGGGACAGGGGTGGACTGAAGCTTTCTTT | CSVAGQGWTEAFF
TRBJ2-5 | NA | TRBV18 | TRBD2 | TGTGCCAGCTCAAGTACTAGCGAGGAGACCCAGTACTTC | CASSSTSEETQYF
TRBJ2-7 | NA | TRBV4-1 | TRBD1 | TGCGCCAGCAGCCCACTGTGGACAGGGCCCTACGAGCAGTACTTC | CASSPLWTGPYEQYF
TRBJ2-7 | once | TRBV13 | TRBD1 | TGTGCCAGCAGCTTAGGTCGACAGGGCTCCTACGAGCAGTACTTC | CASSLGRQGSYEQYF
TRBJ1-3 | once | TRBV4-2 | TRBD1 | TGTGCCAGCAGCAAACCGGGACAGGGAAACACCATATATTTT | CASSKPGQGNTIYF
TRBJ1-2 | NA | TRBV7-8 | TRBD1 | TGTGCCAGCAGTCTGGGGGGACAGGGGGCCTATGGCTACACCTTC | CASSLGGQGAYGYTF
TRBJ1-1 | once | TRBV9 | NA | TGTGCCAGCAGCGTAGGCCCCCTGGGCATGAACACTGAAGCTTTCTTT | CASSVGPLGMNTEAFF
TRBJ1-5 | NA | TRBV6-5 | NA | TGTGCCAGCAGTTCATACTACAGGAGCAATCAGCCCCAGCATTTT | CASSSYYRSNQPQHF
TRBJ2-7 | few | TRBV15 | NA | TGTGCCACCAGCAGAGATCAGGGTTCCCACGAGCAGTACTTC | CATSRDQGSHEQYF
TRBJ2-1 | NA | TRBV28 | TRBD1 | TGTGCCAGCAGTTTTCCCCGCGACAGGGCGACTAACAATGAGCAGTTCTTC | CASSFPRDRATNNEQFF
TRBJ1-1 | few | TRBV12-5 | TRBD1 | TGTGCTAGTGGAACAGGGGGACAAAACACTGAAGCTTTCTTT | CASGTGGQNTEAFF
TRBJ2-2 | NA | TRBV4-2 | NA | TGTGCCAGCAGCCAAGATATCGGGGTCGGGGAGCTGTTTTTT | CASSQDIGVGELFF
TRBJ2-7 | NA | TRBV5-4 | TRBD2 | TGTGCCAGCAGCCGCCGCGGGGGGGTTAACTCCTACGAGCAGTACTTC | CASSRRGGVNSYEQYF
TRBJ2-5 | NA | TRBV28 | TRBD2 | TGTGCCAGCAGTTCCCCCGGGACTAGCGGGAGTCGGGGCCTCGGGGAGACCCAGTACTTC | CASSSPGTSGSRGLGETQYF
TRBJ1-1 | once | TRBV3-1/TRBV3-2 | TRBD1 | TGTGCCAGCAGATACAGGGGAGACACTGAAGCTTTCTTT | CASRYRGDTEAFF
TRBJ2-5 | NA | TRBV7-3 | TRBD1 | TGTGCCAGCAGCTCACAGGGGGGAGAGACCCAGTACTTC | CASSSQGGETQYF
TRBJ1-3 | NA | TRBV5-6 | NA | TGTGCCAGCAGCTTGGAGACAGGAACTGGAAACACCATATATTTT | CASSLETGTGNTIYF
TRBJ1-5 | NA | TRBV4-1 | TRBD1 | TGCGCCAGCAGCCAGGCTTGGACAGGGCGCGATCAGCCCCAGCATTTT | CASSQAWTGRDQPQHF
TRBJ2-7 | NA | TRBV6-5 | TRBD1 | TGTGCCAGCAGTCCCCGGACAGGGTATGCCTACGAGCAGTACTTC | CASSPRTGYAYEQYF
TRBJ2-7 | NA | TRBV29-1 | NA | TGCAGCGGTAATTCGCTGCGGCAGGGGACCTACGAGCAGTACTTC | CSGNSLRQGTYEQYF
TRBJ1-2 | NA | TRBV28 | TRBD1 | TGTGCCAGCAGCCCCGGGACAGCTAACTATGGCTACACCTTC | CASSPGTANYGYTF
TRBJ1-1 | NA | TRBV2 | NA | TGTGCCAGCAGTGAAGCGCAGGTGCAGCGGGCAGCCCCTGAAGCTTTCTTT | CASSEAQVQRAAPEAFF
TRBJ2-7 | NA | TRBV10-1 | NA | TGCGCCAGCAGTGAATCCGGGAGCTCCTACGAGCAGTACTTC | CASSESGSSYEQYF
TRBJ2-4 | NA | TRBV6-1 | NA | TGTGCCAGCAGTGAAGGCAGGGCAGCCAAAAACATTCAGTACTTC | CASSEGRAAKNIQYF
TRBJ1-2 | NA | TRBV20-1 | NA | TGCAGTGCTAGTATAGCCAGTAACTATGGCTACACCTTC | CSASIASNYGYTF
TRBJ2-2 | NA | TRBV7-8 | NA | TGTGCCAGCAGCCCCACAGGGCCCGGGGAGCTGTTTTTT | CASSPTGPGELFF
TRBJ2-1 | NA | TRBV12-5 | TRBD2 | TGTGCTAGTGGTTTATGGTCTAGCGGGAGAAATGAGCAGTTCTTC | CASGLWSSGRNEQFF
TRBJ1-5 | NA | TRBV6-1 | TRBD1 | TGTGCCAGCAGTGGACAGGGGGTGATTTTGAGGACCAATCAGCCCCAGCATTTT | CASSGQGVILRTNQPQHF
TRBJ2-2 | NA | TRBV5-1 | NA | TGCGCCAGCAGCTTGAGGGGGTCAGGCACCGGGGAGCTGTTTTTT | CASSLRGSGTGELFF
TRBJ1-1 | NA | TRBV7-3 | TRBD1 | TGTGCCAGCAGCCTAACAGGGGGCGCATTTAGGAACACTGAAGCTTTCTTT | CASSLTGGAFRNTEAFF
TRBJ2-1 | NA | TRBV5-3 | NA | TGTGCCAGAAGCTTACCCCGGGACAGGGGTCGGTTTAGCGGGAGGCATTACAATGAGCAGTTCTTC | CARSLPRDRGRFSGRHYNEQFF
TRBJ1-2 | NA | TRBV19 | NA | TGTGCCAGTAGTTTACAGGCCGCCTCTAACTATGGCTACACCTTC | CASSLQAASNYGYTF
TRBJ1-3 | NA | TRBV2 | NA | TGTGCCAGCAGTGAAGCCTCGACAGGAAACTCTGGAAACACCATATATTTT | CASSEASTGNSGNTIYF